A single sample gave rise to the 19 T cell receptor beta chains below, sequenced in a study of T cell changes during pregnancy in multiple sclerosis (dated by TCRdb to the late 2010s). The library was made by the immunoSEQ multiplex PCR assay. TCRdb retrieved this table from immuneACCESS and kept in-frame rearrangements only. Not all clones are present; in checked studies, unresolved V genes account for under half, and no reason is known for the remainder. Within this sample are over 60,000 clones, with more than 85% of them counted one time only. Around 0.27% of the sample is taken by the ten largest. This sample comprised CD4+ T cells from peripheral blood mononuclear cells, obtained in the third trimester of pregnancy. All receptors derive from a female donor in good health, enrolled as a control in a pregnancy study.

Worth noting for this clone: The same CDR3 also results from other DNA sequences found in this sample. The V gene is TRBV5-1, the J gene TRBJ2-3, with D maybe TRBD2 (6 bases). The germline V gene has CDR1 SGHRS and CDR2 YFSETQ. This CDR3 has 15 amino acids. Trimming cost V 1 base and J 0 bases, with 9 bases left between them. CDR3 sequence (DNA): TGCGCCAGCAGCTTGTCGGGGGTCAGCACAGATACGCAGTATTTT. Protein: CASSLSGVSTDTQYF.

The V and J genes are TRBV29-1 and TRBJ1-4; D is undetermined. Germline CDR1 and CDR2: SQVTM and ANQGSEA. V was clipped by 4 bases and J by 7 bases, with 16 bases between them. The CDR3 is 14 amino acids. DNA of the CDR3: TGCAGCGTTGTTGAGTCTGGCGGAGGTGAAAAACTGTTTTTT. Amino acid sequence: CSVVESGGGEKLFF.

The table lists this clone with a count of one. The J gene is TRBJ1-1, the V gene TRBV11-3; TRBD1 is a possible D gene (5 bases). Germline CDR1 reads SGHNT; CDR2 reads YENEEA. The length of the CDR3 is 15 residues. V dropped 5 bases and J dropped 2 bases, with 15 bases sitting between them. The CDR3 DNA reads as TGTGCCAGCAGCGGGGCAGGGAAAGGTAACACTGAAGCTTTCTTT. Amino acids: CASSGAGKGNTEAFF.

The chain has TRBV5-1 and TRBJ2-1; D is unclear. The CDR3 is 13 amino acids. In germline, CDR1 is SGHRS, CDR2 YFSETQ. The germline V and J ends were trimmed by 2 bases and 4 bases, with 7 bases remaining between them. CDR3 sequence reads: CASSFDTYNEQFF. CDR3 nucleotide sequence: TGCGCCAGCAGCTTTGACACATACAATGAGCAGTTCTTC.

The rearrangement uses TRBV23-1 and TRBJ1-1; D call uncertain. TRBV23-1 is assigned to the ORF class and has an uncertain function. The length of the CDR3 is 16 residues. Between the trimmed V and J ends, which lost 0 bases and 0 bases, there was a span of 11 bases. The CDR3 here is CASSQSWQRLNTEAFF. The CDR3 bases are TGCGCCAGCAGTCAATCCTGGCAACGCCTGAACACTGAAGCTTTCTTT.

The genes are TRBV30 and TRBJ1-3; D unclear. The germline CDR1 and CDR2 sequences are GTSNPN and SVGIG (reference sequence). The CDR3 sequence is 13 residues long. V was cut by 0 bases and J by 3 bases, with 6 bases left in between. The DNA for the CDR3 is TGTGCCTGGAGTGTCACTTTTGGAAACACCATATATTTT. This translates into CAWSVTFGNTIYF.

The chain employs TRBV5-4 and TRBJ2-3; D ambiguous. Deletions cut 4 bases from V and 1 base from J, with 16 bases between. This CDR3 is built from 16 residues. In germline, CDR1 is SGHNT, CDR2 YYREEE (reference sequence). The DNA for the CDR3 is TGTGCCAGCAGCGCCCCCGCAGGCCCCCGCACAGATACGCAGTATTTT. It specifies CASSAPAGPRTDTQYF.

The chain joins TRBV7-2 to TRBJ2-2; a weak D match, TRBD2 (6 bases). Germline-derived CDR1 and CDR2 are SGHTA and FQGNSA. Trimming removed 6 bases from V and 6 bases from J, with 14 bases in between. This CDR3 is 14 amino acids long. CDR3 sequence (DNA): TGTGCCAGCAGAGGTACTAGCTTGGCCGGGGAGCTGTTTTTT. Protein sequence: CASRGTSLAGELFF.

CDR3 in amino acids: CASSSGTSLKETQYF. CDR3 nucleotides: TGCGCCAGCAGCTCGGGGACTAGCCTTAAGGAGACCCAGTACTTC. V and J are TRBV5-1 and TRBJ2-5; the match to TRBD2 covers 9 bases. This CDR3 has 15 amino acids. Germline V gene data show CDR1 as SGHRS and CDR2 as YFSETQ. Trimming took 3 bases from V and 5 from J; bases not matched to a gene: 8. The entire variable domain, with the rest obtained from reference TRBV5-1 and TRBJ2-5, is as follows: KAGVTQTPRYLIKTRGQQVTLSCSPISGHRSVSWYQQTPGQGLQFLFEYFSETQRNKGNFPGRFSGRQFSNSRSEMNVSTLELGDSALYLCASSSGTSLKETQYFGPGTRLLVL.

The rearrangement uses TRBV30 and TRBJ2-7; 7 bases are shared with TRBD2. Germline values: CDR1 GTSNPN, CDR2 SVGIG (reference sequence). After removal of 8 bases from V and 4 bases from J, the junction contained 11 bases not matched to a gene. This CDR3 is built from 13 residues. Written as DNA, the CDR3 is TGTGCCGGACCCAGGGAGGGGTCTTACGAGCAGTACTTC. Amino acid sequence: CAGPREGSYEQYF.

The chain carries TRBV19 and TRBJ2-5; TRBD1 aligns across 11 bases. V was clipped by 3 bases and J by 4 bases; unmatched bases: 10. This CDR3 comprises 17 residues. Germline V lookup: CDR1 LNHDA, CDR2 SQIVND (reference sequence). Written as DNA, the CDR3 is TGTGCCAGTAGTATGGTAGGAAGGACAGGGGGCGGAGAGACCCAGTACTTC. Amino acids: CASSMVGRTGGGETQYF.

J is TRBJ1-1 and V is TRBV23-1; D may be TRBD1 (6 bases). TRBV23-1 is an open reading frame, and its role is uncertain. CDR3 length: 14 amino acids. Trimming stripped 7 bases from V and 1 base from J, with 13 bases between. DNA of the CDR3: TGCGCCAGCACCAGGGGCTTAGCGAACACTGAAGCTTTCTTT. Amino acid sequence: CASTRGLANTEAFF.

The chain carries TRBV7-2 and TRBJ2-7; maybe TRBD2 (6 bases). V gave up 5 bases and J gave up 3 bases, with 14 bases separating them. This CDR3 is built from 14 residues. CDR1 SGHTA and CDR2 FQGNSA come from the germline V gene. The CDR3 protein is CASSTSQGGYEQYF. Here the CDR3 DNA reads TGTGCCAGCAGCACAAGCCAGGGAGGCTACGAGCAGTACTTC.

The gene calls are TRBV2 and TRBJ1-3, with TRBD1 matching over 9 bases. The CDR3 is made up of 16 amino acids. V was clipped by 6 bases and J by 2 bases; unmatched bases: 8. The germline V gene encodes CDR1 SNHLY and CDR2 FYNNEI. CDR3 sequence reads: CASRFGTGLAGNTIYF. The CDR3 bases are TGTGCCAGCAGGTTCGGGACAGGGCTAGCTGGAAACACCATATATTTT.

This rearrangement joins TRBV15 to TRBJ2-2; D may be TRBD1 (5 bases). V lost 8 bases and J 3 bases, leaving 10 bases between the germline ends. Germline loops: CDR1 LNHNV, CDR2 YYDKDF (reference sequence). The CDR3 is 13 residues long. The CDR3 DNA reads as TGTGCCACCCGGAACAGGTACACCGGGGAGCTGTTTTTT. Translating it yields CATRNRYTGELFF.

The DNA for the CDR3 is TGCGCCAGCAGCGGGAGTGGGACAGGGGTCACAGATACGCAGTATTTT. It codes for CASSGSGTGVTDTQYF. The V gene is TRBV4-3, the J gene TRBJ2-3; TRBD1 aligns across 10 bases. The CDR3 is 16 residues long. Germline V gene lookup returns CDR1 LGHNA and CDR2 YSLEER. V was clipped by 5 bases and J by 2 bases; unmatched bases: 7.

This clone was seen a handful of times. This chain connects TRBV9 to TRBJ1-1, with D tentatively TRBD1 (5 bases). The germline gives CDR1 SGDLS, CDR2 YYNGEE. This CDR3 comprises 15 residues. Trimming cost V 5 bases and J 1 base, with 15 bases left between them. The chain's CDR3 is CASSDRGERNTEAFF. The CDR3 region has the DNA TGTGCCAGCAGTGACCGGGGGGAAAGGAACACTGAAGCTTTCTTT.

Only a few counts were recorded for this clone. J is TRBJ1-5 and V is TRBV2; 10 bases are shared with TRBD1. The trim removed 7 bases at V and 3 bases at J, leaving 6 bases unmatched. The CDR3 is made up of 15 amino acids. CDR1 SNHLY and CDR2 FYNNEI come from the germline V gene. The CDR3 protein is CASNRDRGSNQPQHF. The CDR3 nucleotides are TGTGCCAGCAACCGGGACAGGGGTTCCAATCAGCCCCAGCATTTT.

The chain couples TRBV7-8 to TRBJ2-1, with TRBD2 matching 7 bases. V dropped 3 bases and J dropped 2; count of bases not matched to a gene: 1. CDR3 length equals 14 residues. Germline V CDR1 and CDR2: SGHVS, FQNEAQ. The CDR3 protein is CASSFTSAYNEQFF. The CDR3 nucleotides are TGTGCCAGCAGCTTTACTAGCGCCTACAATGAGCAGTTCTTC.